Listed below are T cell receptor beta chains from one sample, sequenced in a study of CD8+ T cells in alopecia areata. Sequencing was performed with immunoSEQ multiplex PCR; in TCRdb, only in-frame clones are kept and a portion is missing. The sample shows some 130,000 clones, about 51% of them seen only once. The source material was CD8+ T cells sorted from blood, sampled at week 4, from a patient treated with tofacitinib. These receptor sequences come from a human donor with alopecia areata. CDR3s include the opening cysteine and the closing phenylalanine or tryptophan. The D gene is left open where the match is weak. Some rows have no size entry. The others give once, few or many, or a class for an expanded clone.

clone size: -; J gene: TRBJ2-7; V gene: TRBV29-1; D gene: TRBD1; CDR3 protein: CSAITGAAYEQYF; CDR3 DNA: TGCAGCGCCATTACAGGGGCTGCCTACGAGCAGTACTTC
clone size: -; J gene: TRBJ2-5; V gene: TRBV27; D gene: TRBD2; CDR3 protein: CASSLYAAGIQETQYF; CDR3 DNA: TGTGCCAGCAGTTTATACGCAGCGGGGATCCAAGAGACCCAGTACTTC
clone size: few; J gene: TRBJ1-2; V gene: TRBV29-1; D gene: -; CDR3 protein: CSVGDLNYGYTF; CDR3 DNA: TGCAGCGTGGGGGACCTCAACTATGGCTACACCTTC
clone size: -; J gene: TRBJ1-2; V gene: TRBV7-9; D gene: -; CDR3 protein: CASSSLMGVYGYTF; CDR3 DNA: TGTGCCAGCAGCTCCCTTATGGGGGTCTATGGCTACACCTTC
clone size: -; J gene: TRBJ1-2; V gene: TRBV6-5; D gene: -; CDR3 protein: CASSSVGDRYGYTF; CDR3 DNA: TGTGCCAGCAGCTCCGTGGGGGATAGATATGGCTACACCTTC
clone size: -; J gene: TRBJ2-1; V gene: TRBV27; D gene: -; CDR3 protein: CASSEGYNEQFF; CDR3 DNA: TGTGCCAGCAGTGAGGGGTACAATGAGCAGTTCTTC
clone size: -; J gene: TRBJ2-2; V gene: TRBV29-1; D gene: -; CDR3 protein: CSVEVVPPWGTGELFF; CDR3 DNA: TGCAGCGTTGAAGTAGTCCCCCCCTGGGGGACCGGGGAGCTGTTTTTT
clone size: once; J gene: TRBJ2-3; V gene: TRBV4-1; D gene: TRBD1; CDR3 protein: CASSPGTGGLVDTQYF; CDR3 DNA: TGCGCCAGCAGCCCCGGGACAGGGGGCTTAGTAGATACGCAGTATTTT
clone size: -; J gene: TRBJ2-1; V gene: TRBV4-3; D gene: -; CDR3 protein: CASSPGTGLLDEQFF; CDR3 DNA: TGCGCCAGCAGCCCCGGGACTGGCCTGCTTGATGAGCAGTTCTTC
clone size: -; J gene: TRBJ2-5; V gene: TRBV7-9; D gene: -; CDR3 protein: CASSLPVGQQETQYF; CDR3 DNA: TGTGCCAGCAGCCTTCCTGTTGGGCAGCAAGAGACCCAGTACTTC
clone size: few; J gene: TRBJ2-7; V gene: TRBV7-9; D gene: -; CDR3 protein: CASSPRPAEQYF; CDR3 DNA: TGTGCCAGCAGCCCTCGCCCCGCCGAGCAGTACTTC
clone size: -; J gene: TRBJ1-2; V gene: TRBV29-1; D gene: -; CDR3 protein: CSVEGGQGHTDYGYTF; CDR3 DNA: TGCAGCGTTGAAGGGGGCCAGGGGCATACGGACTATGGCTACACCTTC
clone size: -; J gene: TRBJ2-5; V gene: TRBV4-1; D gene: -; CDR3 protein: CASSQDTEETQYF; CDR3 DNA: TGCGCCAGCAGCCAAGACACCGAAGAGACCCAGTACTTC
clone size: -; J gene: TRBJ2-3; V gene: TRBV5-6; D gene: -; CDR3 protein: CASSLAGEGDTQYF; CDR3 DNA: TGTGCCAGCAGCTTAGCGGGCGAGGGAGATACGCAGTATTTT
clone size: -; J gene: TRBJ1-3; V gene: TRBV5-1; D gene: -; CDR3 protein: CASSDPPGVGASGNTIYF; CDR3 DNA: TGCGCCAGCAGCGACCCCCCTGGAGTCGGGGCCTCTGGAAACACCATATATTTT
clone size: many; J gene: TRBJ2-3; V gene: TRBV4-2; D gene: TRBD1; CDR3 protein: CASSQDEGQGADTQYF; CDR3 DNA: TGTGCCAGCAGCCAAGATGAGGGACAGGGCGCAGATACGCAGTATTTT
clone size: -; J gene: TRBJ1-1; V gene: TRBV5-6; D gene: TRBD1; CDR3 protein: CASSFDRGPTEAFF; CDR3 DNA: TGTGCCAGCAGCTTTGACAGGGGCCCCACTGAAGCTTTCTTT
clone size: once; J gene: TRBJ1-1; V gene: TRBV30; D gene: TRBD1; CDR3 protein: CAWSVAGGERTEAFF; CDR3 DNA: TGTGCCTGGAGTGTCGCAGGGGGCGAGAGGACTGAAGCTTTCTTT
clone size: few; J gene: TRBJ2-2; V gene: TRBV29-1; D gene: -; CDR3 protein: CSVDGRNTGELFF; CDR3 DNA: TGCAGCGTTGATGGGAGAAACACCGGGGAGCTGTTTTTT
clone size: -; J gene: TRBJ1-2; V gene: TRBV29-1; D gene: -; CDR3 protein: CSVGGFYGYTF; CDR3 DNA: TGCAGCGTTGGGGGGTTCTATGGCTACACCTTC
clone size: -; J gene: TRBJ1-5; V gene: TRBV6-1; D gene: TRBD1; CDR3 protein: CASSRDRAQPQHF; CDR3 DNA: TGTGCCAGCAGCAGGGACAGGGCCCAGCCCCAGCATTTT
clone size: -; J gene: TRBJ2-1; V gene: TRBV19; D gene: TRBD1; CDR3 protein: CASSIRMTGFNEQFF; CDR3 DNA: TGTGCCAGTAGTATCAGGATGACAGGGTTCAATGAGCAGTTCTTC
clone size: few; J gene: TRBJ1-3; V gene: TRBV13; D gene: -; CDR3 protein: CASSLGPGNTIYF; CDR3 DNA: TGTGCCAGCAGCTTAGGGCCTGGAAACACCATATATTTT
clone size: -; J gene: TRBJ1-2; V gene: TRBV7-9; D gene: -; CDR3 protein: CASSLTVDGANGYTF; CDR3 DNA: TGTGCCAGCAGCTTAACGGTTGACGGGGCCAATGGCTACACCTTC
clone size: -; J gene: TRBJ1-2; V gene: TRBV13; D gene: -; CDR3 protein: CASSLGSGNYGYTF; CDR3 DNA: TGTGCCAGCAGCTTAGGATCAGGCAACTATGGCTACACCTTC
clone size: -; J gene: TRBJ2-7; V gene: TRBV6-5; D gene: TRBD1; CDR3 protein: CATVTGGEQYF; CDR3 DNA: TGTGCCACGGTGACAGGGGGCGAGCAGTACTTC
clone size: -; J gene: TRBJ2-5; V gene: TRBV30; D gene: TRBD1; CDR3 protein: CAWTLPPGQGGEGETQYF; CDR3 DNA: TGTGCCTGGACTCTTCCGCCGGGACAGGGGGGAGAAGGGGAGACCCAGTACTTC
clone size: -; J gene: TRBJ1-1; V gene: TRBV9; D gene: -; CDR3 protein: CASSYMDSEAFF; CDR3 DNA: TGTGCCAGCAGCTATATGGATTCTGAAGCTTTCTTT
clone size: -; J gene: TRBJ2-1; V gene: TRBV5-4; D gene: -; CDR3 protein: CASSQARNEQFF; CDR3 DNA: TGTGCCAGCAGCCAGGCTCGGAATGAGCAGTTCTTC
clone size: -; J gene: TRBJ1-3; V gene: TRBV29-1; D gene: -; CDR3 protein: CSVESGTGNTIYF; CDR3 DNA: TGCAGCGTTGAATCAGGGACTGGAAACACCATATATTTT
clone size: -; J gene: TRBJ1-1; V gene: TRBV30; D gene: -; CDR3 protein: CAWSDGMATEAFF; CDR3 DNA: TGTGCCTGGAGTGATGGGATGGCCACTGAAGCTTTCTTT
clone size: -; J gene: TRBJ2-1; V gene: TRBV25-1; D gene: -; CDR3 protein: CASSVGEEQFF; CDR3 DNA: TGTGCCAGCAGTGTGGGGGAGGAGCAGTTCTTC
clone size: few; J gene: TRBJ1-1; V gene: TRBV6-5; D gene: -; CDR3 protein: CASSYSLAQGNTEAFF; CDR3 DNA: TGTGCCAGCAGTTACTCTTTGGCGCAGGGGAACACTGAAGCTTTCTTT
clone size: many; J gene: TRBJ2-1; V gene: TRBV27; D gene: -; CDR3 protein: CASSRGGLDEQFF; CDR3 DNA: TGTGCCAGTTCCAGGGGGGGTTTGGATGAGCAGTTCTTC
clone size: -; J gene: TRBJ2-7; V gene: TRBV2; D gene: TRBD2; CDR3 protein: CASSELGSGAFYEQYF; CDR3 DNA: TGTGCCAGCAGTGAGTTGGGCAGCGGGGCCTTCTACGAGCAGTACTTC
clone size: -; J gene: TRBJ2-7; V gene: TRBV30; D gene: TRBD1; CDR3 protein: CAWSHKGTGGDYVEQYF; CDR3 DNA: TGTGCCTGGAGCCATAAGGGGACAGGGGGCGATTATGTCGAGCAGTACTTC
clone size: once; J gene: TRBJ1-2; V gene: TRBV29-1; D gene: -; CDR3 protein: CSGGTDLYGYTF; CDR3 DNA: TGCAGCGGGGGAACAGACCTCTATGGCTACACCTTC
clone size: few; J gene: TRBJ2-5; V gene: TRBV4-3; D gene: TRBD2; CDR3 protein: CASSLGTSGGLQETQYF; CDR3 DNA: TGCGCCAGCAGCCTCGGGACTAGCGGGGGACTACAAGAGACCCAGTACTTC
clone size: few; J gene: TRBJ2-1; V gene: TRBV29-1; D gene: -; CDR3 protein: CSVEDLYEQFF; CDR3 DNA: TGCAGCGTTGAAGACTTGTACGAGCAGTTCTTC
clone size: -; J gene: TRBJ2-5; V gene: TRBV5-1; D gene: -; CDR3 protein: CASSLEGRAYF; CDR3 DNA: TGCGCCAGCAGCTTGGAGGGGCGGGCGTACTTC
clone size: many; J gene: TRBJ1-2; V gene: TRBV5-4; D gene: -; CDR3 protein: CASSLGVPYGYTF; CDR3 DNA: TGTGCCAGCAGCCTAGGGGTCCCCTATGGCTACACCTTC
clone size: -; J gene: TRBJ2-1; V gene: TRBV7-3; D gene: -; CDR3 protein: CASSLNGGHEQFF; CDR3 DNA: TGTGCCAGCAGCTTAAATGGGGGCCATGAGCAGTTCTTC
clone size: few; J gene: TRBJ1-5; V gene: TRBV2; D gene: -; CDR3 protein: CASSGGESQPQHF; CDR3 DNA: TGTGCCAGCAGTGGGGGAGAGAGTCAGCCCCAGCATTTT
clone size: -; J gene: TRBJ1-2; V gene: TRBV6-5; D gene: -; CDR3 protein: CASSTRGEGYGYTF; CDR3 DNA: TGTGCCAGCAGTACCCGGGGGGAAGGCTATGGCTACACCTTC
clone size: -; J gene: TRBJ2-5; V gene: TRBV15; D gene: TRBD2; CDR3 protein: CATSSATGGSRETQYF; CDR3 DNA: TGTGCCACCTCCTCCGCGACGGGGGGGAGTCGGGAGACCCAGTACTTC
clone size: -; J gene: TRBJ2-3; V gene: TRBV7-9; D gene: TRBD2; CDR3 protein: CASSDGTSGGSTDTQYF; CDR3 DNA: TGTGCCAGCAGCGATGGGACTAGCGGGGGGAGCACAGATACGCAGTATTTT
clone size: -; J gene: TRBJ1-5; V gene: TRBV27; D gene: TRBD1; CDR3 protein: CASSLGQGAQPQHF; CDR3 DNA: TGTGCCAGCAGCTTAGGACAGGGGGCTCAGCCCCAGCATTTT
clone size: few; J gene: TRBJ2-7; V gene: TRBV27; D gene: TRBD1; CDR3 protein: CASSEGTVPTQQYF; CDR3 DNA: TGTGCCAGCAGTGAAGGGACAGTTCCTACGCAGCAGTACTTC